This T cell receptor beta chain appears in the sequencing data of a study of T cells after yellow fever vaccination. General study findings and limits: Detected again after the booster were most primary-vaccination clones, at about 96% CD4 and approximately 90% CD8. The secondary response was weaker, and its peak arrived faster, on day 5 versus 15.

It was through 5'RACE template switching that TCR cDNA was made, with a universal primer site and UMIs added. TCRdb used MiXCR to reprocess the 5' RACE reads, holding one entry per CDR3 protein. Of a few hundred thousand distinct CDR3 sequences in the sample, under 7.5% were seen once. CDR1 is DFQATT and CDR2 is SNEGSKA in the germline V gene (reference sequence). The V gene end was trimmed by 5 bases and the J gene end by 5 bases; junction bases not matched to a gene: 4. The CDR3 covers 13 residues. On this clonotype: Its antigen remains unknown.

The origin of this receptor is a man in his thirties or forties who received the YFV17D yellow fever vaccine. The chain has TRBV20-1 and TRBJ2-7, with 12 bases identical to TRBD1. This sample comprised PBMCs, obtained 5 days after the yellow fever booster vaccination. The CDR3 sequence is CSAGDRGRNEQYF. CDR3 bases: TGCAGTGCTGGGGACAGGGGGCGAAACGAGCAGTACTTC.